Detailed here is one T cell receptor beta chain. Its antigen is not known. This record comes from a study of monozygotic twins with inflammatory bowel disease. Eight separate reactions per sample served to make cDNA. UMIs containing a 6-nucleotide sample barcode were added via template switching. Each CDR3 protein gets one entry in TCRdb, which reprocessed the 5' RACE reads and gives no DNA. This sample contains approximately 330,000 distinct CDR3 sequences. General observations from the study: Healthy co-twins exceeded IBD patients in TCRbeta diversity as measured by inverse Simpson.

Germline values: CDR1 KGHDR, CDR2 SFDVKD. The CDR3 runs to 16 residues. Sequencing used blood. This sequence originates from a human donor with ulcerative colitis or Crohn's disease, or a healthy co-twin of an affected twin (not recorded which). The chain links TRBV24-1 to TRBJ2-7; TCRdb selects TRBD1, and the lack of DNA leaves this call unchecked. CDR3 amino acids: CATSDSGLTGWVEQYF.